This TCR beta chain was captured in a study of T cell responses to AZD1222 COVID-19 vaccine. CDR3 length: 15 residues. CDR1 is SGHAT and CDR2 is FQNNGV in the germline V gene. The V end was cut by 3 bases, the J end by 0 bases, with 10 bases between. Sequencing was performed with immunoSEQ multiplex PCR; in TCRdb, only in-frame clones are kept and a portion is missing. The table has approximately 67,000 clones, 86% seen once. The sample was peripheral blood, taken on day 0 of AZD1222 vaccination. The genes are TRBV11-2 and TRBJ2-3; D is unclear. The sequence was collected from an adult in good health. Written as DNA, the CDR3 is TGTGCCAGCAGCTTGGCGGATCTCAGCACAGATACGCAGTATTTT. This encodes CASSLADLSTDTQYF.